This T cell receptor beta chain emerged from a study of blood T cell repertoires in COVID-19 (dated by TCRdb to 2019 to 2021). Regarding the complete study: The collaborator samples originated in the United States, Italy and Spain and spanned the acute and convalescent phases of COVID-19. The prospective study material was composed of cDNA or gDNA derived from T cells, B-cell-depleted T cells, or PBMCs. A de-identified subject ID, COVID-19 status, age in years and sex were almost always included in the sample metadata. Where available, HLA class I and class II types were obtained from metadata supplied by the sample provider rather than from assay-based typing. The samples were drawn from the first 160 participants of the ongoing ImmuneRACE study and from over 950 subjects provided by 6 global collaborators. The repertoires were made available in a free public database intended to serve as a resource for research on the immune response to SARS-CoV-2. The dataset comprised deeply sampled blood TCRbeta repertoires from subjects exposed to, actively infected with, or recovered from COVID-19. General conclusions and limits of the study: The amount of clinical and demographic metadata varied by source and participant and was provided uncurated.

Worth noting for this clone: What antigen it recognizes has not been identified. Base qualities are not at hand, and no much larger clone is one base apart.

Compared with germline, V lacks 3 bases and J lacks 2 bases; bases without a gene match: 6. The germline V gene provides CDR1 MNHNS and CDR2 SASEGT. The CDR3 spans 16 residues, from the cysteine through the phenylalanine. The read is trimmed to its CDR3 DNA, 48 bases read in frame from base 1. The immunoSEQ Assay, a bias-controlled multiplex PCR, was used to amplify TCRbeta CDR3 regions from genomic DNA. Per the original workflow: The number of nucleated cells in each sample was estimated from the amplification of reference gene primers within the assay. Sequence reads were collapsed and filtered to measure the absolute abundance of every unique TCRbeta CDR3 rearrangement. For each sample, productive Simpson clonality was calculated as the square root of Simpson's diversity index over productive rearrangements. TCRdb took over this immuneACCESS table, retaining in-frame rearrangements with V and J assigned. Such tables are incomplete; in checked studies, under half of the missing clones stem from an unresolved V gene, and the remainder is unexplained. V and J calls and clone size are as listed in that table; D and trimming were resolved from the DNA. The sample data list approximately 170,000 clones, and about 86% of these were observed just once. The ten largest clones capture about 9.6% of the sample.

Each collaborating institution followed its own protocols to collect whole blood in K2EDTA tubes. For TCRbeta analysis, collaborator samples were shipped as frozen whole blood, as isolated PBMCs, or as DNA extracted from either sample type. This sequence originates from a man in his fifties or sixties with active or convalescent COVID-19. The sequenced sample consisted of peripheral blood. This sequence uses TRBV6-1 and TRBJ2-3, and TRBD2 aligns with 9 junction nucleotides. At the DNA level, the sequence is TGTGCCAGCAGTGATCGAGCGGGGGGATACACAGATACGCAGTATTTT. It translates to CASSDRAGGYTDTQYF.